This TCR beta chain derives from a study of CD8 T cells in Susac syndrome. Study as a whole: Treatment at blood withdrawal was none, corticosteroids, or intravenous immunoglobulin alone in Susac syndrome patients. Study conclusions and caveats: No clonal expansion appeared among CD4+ T cells in Susac patients.

TCR beta sequencing covered blood CD8+ and CD4+ T cells. With regard to this clonotype: Antigen: not known.

When the RNA was reverse transcribed, random hexamers were used with an input of about 0.5 to 1 ug. TCR beta CDR3 was amplified by immunoSEQ covering 54 Vbeta and 13 Jbeta. One entry per CDR3 protein, called by TCRdb with MiXCR from the immunoSEQ multiplex PCR reads. The sample shows about 120,000 distinct CDR3 sequences, 96% of them seen only once. Germline CDR1 MDHEN, CDR2 SYDVKM. Trimming left V 3 bases short and J 0 bases short, with 15 bases between. The CDR3 length is 17 residues. The chain is built from TRBV28 and TRBJ1-5; no definite D call. This TCR came from a human donor with Susac syndrome. Material: CD4+ T cells from PBMCs. The CDR3 protein is CASSLRSRTYSNQPQHF. The CDR3 DNA follows: TGTGCCAGCAGTTTGAGGAGCCGAACCTATAGCAATCAGCCCCAGCATTTT.